These 19 T cell receptor beta chains came from one sample sequenced in a study of response to subunit inactivated influenza vaccine. TCRdb itself ran the RT-PCR reads through MiXCR, one entry per CDR3 protein. The sample lists 300,000 to 350,000 distinct CDR3 sequences, 20% to 25% occurring once. The input for sequencing was PBMCs from blood, taken around 22 months after vaccination. Receptor source: a man aged 50 to 75 who received an inactivated influenza vaccine.

The genes are TRBV12-3 or TRBV12-4 and TRBJ2-2; no clear D. CDR3 length: 13 residues. V gave up 3 bases and J gave up 7 bases, with 9 bases separating them. The CDR3 region is CASSLLYSGELFF. CDR3 in DNA: TGTGCCAGCAGTTTGCTTTACAGCGGGGAGCTGTTTTTT.

This clonotype came up a few times. V and J are TRBV19 and TRBJ1-5, with D uncertain. This CDR3 spans 12 amino acids. Germline CDR1 reads LNHDA; CDR2 reads SQIVND (reference sequence). The ends were cut back, 1 base at V and 4 bases at J, with 2 bases in the middle. CDR3 amino acids: CASSIGNQPQHF. The CDR3 nucleotides read TGTGCCAGTAGTATAGGGAATCAGCCCCAGCATTTT.

This clonotype was seen more than once but under ten times. The rearrangement uses TRBV3-1 and TRBJ1-1; D may be TRBD1 (5 bases). V dropped 0 bases and J dropped 2 bases, with 16 bases sitting between them. CDR1 LGHDT and CDR2 YNNKEL come from the germline V gene (reference sequence). This CDR3 has 17 residues. CDR3 region: CASSQERTPQSNTEAFF. CDR3 sequence (DNA): TGTGCCAGCAGCCAAGAGAGGACACCGCAATCTAACACTGAAGCTTTCTTT.

The rearrangement links TRBV12-3 or TRBV12-4 to TRBJ1-4, with D possibly being TRBD1 (6 bases). The ends were cut back, 5 bases at V and 0 bases at J, with 10 bases in the middle. This CDR3 is 15 amino acids long. CDR3 sequence (DNA): TGTGCCAGCAGTAACCGACAGGCAACTAATGAAAAACTGTTTTTT. Translated, it gives CASSNRQATNEKLFF.

This clonotype was counted many times. The chain employs TRBV6-1 and TRBJ1-5; TRBD1 is a possible D gene (5 bases). Per the germline V gene, CDR1 is MNHNS and CDR2 is SASEGT. The CDR3 contains 14 residues. Trimming took 8 bases from V and 5 from J, leaving 16 bases between them. CDR3 coding DNA: TGTGCCAGCCGACAGCCCAGTGACTATCAGCCCCAGCATTTT. Translation gives CASRQPSDYQPQHF.

The chain employs TRBV7-6 and TRBJ2-7, with D tentatively TRBD1 (6 bases). Germline V CDR1 and CDR2: SGHVS, FNYEAQ. Trimming left V 5 bases short and J 3 bases short, with 14 bases between. This CDR3 is built from 14 residues. The CDR3 coding sequence is TGTGCCAGCAGCCGAACTGGACAGTTCTACGAGCAGTACTTC. This codes for CASSRTGQFYEQYF.

Comments on this clonotype: The conserved closing phenylalanine or tryptophan is absent in this CDR3, likely reflecting a read error. Because the CDR3's place on the DNA is in doubt, the DNA is left out and the CDR3 is given as listed by TCRdb. The rearrangement joins TRBV29-1 to TRBJ1-1; TRBD1, the D gene given by the table, was not confirmed from the DNA. Germline V gene sequence: CDR1 SQVTM, CDR2 ANQGSEA. The CDR3 sequence runs 13 residues, both termini included. The CDR3 sequence is CSVGQGGYDMTFC.

This clonotype showed up just a few times. The chain is built from TRBV5-6 and TRBJ2-1; 9 nucleotides align to TRBD1. The trim removed 0 bases at V and 6 bases at J, leaving 7 bases unmatched. Germline V gene sequence: CDR1 SGHDT, CDR2 YYEEEE. CDR3 size: 16 residues. The CDR3 DNA reads as TGTGCCAGCAGCTTGGGAGGGGGACAGGGACCCAATGAGCAGTTCTTC. It is translated as CASSLGGGQGPNEQFF.

There are many counts of this clonotype. CDR3 protein: CASTETDTYQGVGKLFF. Written as DNA, the CDR3 is TGTGCCAGCACAGAGACGGACACGTACCAAGGGGTTGGAAAACTGTTTTTT. The chain employs TRBV28 and TRBJ1-4, with D perhaps TRBD1 (5 bases). Germline V lookup: CDR1 MDHEN, CDR2 SYDVKM. Trimming left V 7 bases short and J 10 bases short, with 28 bases between. This CDR3 is 17 amino acids long.

This clonotype was observed a few times. V and J are TRBV10-3 and TRBJ1-6, with D tentatively TRBD1 (5 bases). The CDR3 extends over 14 amino acids. Trimming removed 6 bases at V and 7 bases at J, with 13 bases between. In germline, CDR1 is ENHRY, CDR2 SYGVKD. In DNA form, the CDR3 reads TGTGCCATCAGGGCGGGACGGGAAAATTCACCCCTCCACTTT. Protein: CAIRAGRENSPLHF.

The chain recombines TRBV20-1 with TRBJ2-3, with a weak D call TRBD2 (5 bases). Trimming pared 7 bases from V and 5 bases from J, leaving 16 bases between. The CDR3 sequence is 13 residues long. Germline loops: CDR1 DFQATT, CDR2 SNEGSKA (reference sequence). The CDR3 DNA reads as TGCAGTGACAAACCTCCCGGGGTAGATACGCAGTATTTT. The encoded protein is CSDKPPGVDTQYF.

A few counts support this clonotype. This chain uses TRBV3-1 with TRBJ1-4; D is unclear. CDR1 and CDR2 from the germline V gene are LGHDT and YNNKEL (reference sequence). V lost 2 bases to trimming and J lost 2 bases, with 9 bases between them. The CDR3 has 15 amino acids. The CDR3 protein is CASSQPGFTNEKLFF. In nucleotides, the CDR3 is TGTGCCAGCAGCCAACCTGGATTTACTAATGAAAAACTGTTTTTT. Filled out from reference TRBV3-1 and TRBJ1-4, the complete variable domain reads DTAVSQTPKYLVTQMGNDKSIKCEQNLGHDTMYWYKQDSKKFLKIMFSYNNKELIINETVPNRFSPKSPDKAHLNLHINSLELGDSAVYFCASSQPGFTNEKLFFGSGTQLSVL.

This clonotype was observed at least ten times. V usage is TRBV4-3 and J usage is TRBJ1-2; 8 positions match TRBD1. Germline-derived CDR1 and CDR2 are LGHNA and YSLEER. Trimming took 1 base from V and 7 from J; bases not matched to a gene: 5. This CDR3 region has 14 residues. CDR3: CASSQADRAPGYTF. The CDR3 DNA sequence: TGCGCCAGCAGCCAAGCGGACAGGGCTCCTGGCTACACCTTC.

This clonotype was found a few times. This rearrangement joins TRBV5-1 to TRBJ2-7; D possibly corresponds to TRBD1 (5 bases). The CDR3 runs 18 residues. V lost 5 bases to trimming and J lost 6 bases, with 30 bases between them. Germline values: CDR1 SGHRS, CDR2 YFSETQ. The CDR3 is CASSPTFQAFTQEGEQYF. The CDR3 DNA reads as TGCGCCAGCAGTCCCACCTTTCAGGCCTTTACACAGGAAGGCGAGCAGTACTTC.

V is TRBV7-2 and J is TRBJ2-7; no reliable D call. CDR3 length equals 15 residues. Germline V gives CDR1 SGHTA, CDR2 FQGNSA. V lost 1 base, J lost 3 bases, and 13 bases lay in between. This CDR3 reads CASSLGPYGDYEQYF. For the CDR3, the DNA is TGTGCCAGCAGCTTAGGACCGTACGGTGACTACGAGCAGTACTTC.

This clonotype came up many times. V is TRBV18 and J is TRBJ1-1; unclear D gene. The CDR3 extends over 13 amino acids. Trimming took off 6 bases at V and 0 bases at J, with 8 bases between the two ends. Germline CDR1 KGHSH, CDR2 LQKENI. The CDR3 coding sequence is TGTGCCAGCTCGCCCGACATGAACACTGAAGCTTTCTTT. Translated, it gives CASSPDMNTEAFF. Full variable domain (outside the CDR3, taken from reference TRBV18 and TRBJ1-1): NAGVMQNPRHLVRRRGQEARLRCSPMKGHSHVYWYRQLPEEGLKFMVYLQKENIIDESGMPKERFSAEFPKEGPSILRIQQVVRGDSAAYFCASSPDMNTEAFFGQGTRLTVV.

The chain combines TRBV7-2 with TRBJ2-1, with D unclear. The CDR3 length is 15 residues. Germline CDR1 SGHTA, CDR2 FQGNSA. V lost 1 base, J lost 6 bases, and 13 bases lay in between. In DNA, the CDR3 is TGTGCCAGCAGCTTAGGCTACCAAAGAGGCAATGAGCAGTTCTTC. It is translated as CASSLGYQRGNEQFF.

This clonotype was recorded at least ten times. The gene calls are TRBV4-1 and TRBJ1-5, with D unclear. Trimming took off 0 bases at V and 9 bases at J, with 12 bases between the two ends. The CDR3 extends over 14 amino acids. CDR1 and CDR2 (germline): MGHRA, YSYEKL. DNA for the CDR3: TGCGCCAGCAGCCAAGATGGGCCAATACGGCCCCAGCATTTT. Translation: CASSQDGPIRPQHF.

The table lists this clonotype with a count of one. The rearrangement joins TRBV20-1 to TRBJ2-1, with 12 bases identical to TRBD2. This CDR3 contains 18 residues. V was pared by 6 bases and J by 8 bases, with 20 bases of the junction left unmatched. CDR1 DFQATT and CDR2 SNEGSKA come from the germline V gene (reference sequence). The CDR3 DNA reads as TGCAGTGCAACCGTAGGGAGCTTTCTAGCGGGGGGGCAGTATGAGCAGTTCTTC. Translating gives CSATVGSFLAGGQYEQFF.